This T cell receptor beta chain was retrieved from a study of T cell responses to AZD1222 COVID-19 vaccine. This table comes from immunoSEQ multiplex PCR, and its TCRdb copy is limited to in-frame clones, with some not included. The table lists about 99,000 clones, 70% to 90% of them singletons. Trimming removed 5 bases from V and 3 bases from J; junction bases left unmatched: 4. The V gene's germline CDR1 is LGHNA and CDR2 YSLEER. The CDR3 covers 14 residues. The receptor was isolated from an adult in good health. The sequencing here drew on peripheral blood, taken on day 0 of AZD1222 vaccination. The chain recombines TRBV4-3 with TRBJ2-7; 10 positions match TRBD1. The CDR3 loop is CASSTRTGGYEQYF. As DNA, the CDR3 is TGCGCCAGCAGCACCAGGACAGGGGGCTACGAGCAGTACTTC.